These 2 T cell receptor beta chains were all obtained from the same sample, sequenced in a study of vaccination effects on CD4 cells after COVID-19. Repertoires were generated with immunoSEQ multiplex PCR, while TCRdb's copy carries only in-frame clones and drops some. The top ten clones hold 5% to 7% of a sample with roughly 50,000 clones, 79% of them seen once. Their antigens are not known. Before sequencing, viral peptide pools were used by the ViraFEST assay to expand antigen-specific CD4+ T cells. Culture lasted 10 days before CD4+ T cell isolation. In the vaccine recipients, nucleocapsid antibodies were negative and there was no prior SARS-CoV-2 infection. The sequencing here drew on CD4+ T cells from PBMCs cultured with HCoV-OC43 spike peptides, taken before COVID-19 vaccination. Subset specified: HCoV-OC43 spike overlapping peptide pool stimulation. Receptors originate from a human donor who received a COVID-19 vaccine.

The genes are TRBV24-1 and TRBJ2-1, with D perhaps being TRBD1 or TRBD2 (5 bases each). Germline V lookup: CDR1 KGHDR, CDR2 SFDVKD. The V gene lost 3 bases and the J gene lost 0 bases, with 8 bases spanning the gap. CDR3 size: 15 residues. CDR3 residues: CATSDTGTSYNEQFF. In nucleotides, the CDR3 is TGTGCCACCAGTGATACTGGGACCTCCTACAATGAGCAGTTCTTC.

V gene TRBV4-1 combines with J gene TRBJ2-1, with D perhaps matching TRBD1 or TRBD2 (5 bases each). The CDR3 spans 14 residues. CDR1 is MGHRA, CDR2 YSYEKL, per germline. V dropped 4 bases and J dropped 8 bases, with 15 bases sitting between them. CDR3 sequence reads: CASSRGPLPDEQFF. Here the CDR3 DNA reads TGCGCCAGCAGCCGGGGACCCCTCCCGGATGAGCAGTTCTTC.